One and the same sample provided the 7 T cell receptor beta chains below, sequenced in a study of blood T cell repertoires in COVID-19. TCRdb's copy holds only in-frame clones and misses some; the assay was immunoSEQ multiplex PCR. The profile shows over 300,000 clones, about 89% of them singletons. Material for sequencing was peripheral blood. The receptors stem from a man between 18 and 29 years old who had recovered from COVID-19.

V is TRBV15 and J is TRBJ1-5; 7 positions match TRBD1. Germline values: CDR1 LNHNV, CDR2 YYDKDF (reference sequence). This CDR3 comprises 15 residues. The trim removed 0 bases at V and 7 bases at J, leaving 6 bases unmatched. CDR3 sequence: CATSRDRTGVQPQHF. CDR3 nucleotide sequence: TGTGCCACCAGCAGAGATCGAACAGGGGTCCAGCCCCAGCATTTT.

The V and J genes are TRBV7-3 and TRBJ2-1; 11 bases fit TRBD2. V gave up 5 bases and J gave up 7 bases; unmatched junction bases: 10. CDR1 and CDR2 from the germline V gene are SGHTA and FQGTGA. This CDR3 has 16 amino acids. Here the CDR3 DNA reads TGTGCCAGCAGCCCCACCGGGACTAGCGGATCAAATGAGCAGTTCTTC. Amino acid sequence: CASSPTGTSGSNEQFF.

The chain recombines TRBV5-1 with TRBJ1-4; TRBD1 is a possible D gene (6 bases). Looked up from germline, CDR1 is SGHRS and CDR2 is YFSETQ. The CDR3 runs to 16 residues. Trimming cost V 4 bases and J 3 bases, with 16 bases left between them. The CDR3 nucleotides are TGCGCCAGCAGCCTCAGTCAGGGGTCTTCTAATGAAAAACTGTTTTTT. As protein: CASSLSQGSSNEKLFF. Full variable domain (outside the CDR3, taken from reference TRBV5-1 and TRBJ1-4): KAGVTQTPRYLIKTRGQQVTLSCSPISGHRSVSWYQQTPGQGLQFLFEYFSETQRNKGNFPGRFSGRQFSNSRSEMNVSTLELGDSALYLCASSLSQGSSNEKLFFGSGTQLSVL.

J is TRBJ2-1 and V is TRBV27; 9 positions agree with TRBD2. CDR1 is MNHEY and CDR2 is SMNVEV in the germline V gene (reference sequence). The length of the CDR3 is 14 residues. V trimming: 3 bases; J trimming: 8 bases; junction bases outside the gene matches: 5. The CDR3 protein is CASSFAGGEDEQFF. The CDR3 coding sequence is TGTGCCAGCAGTTTCGCGGGAGGGGAGGATGAGCAGTTCTTC.

The V gene is TRBV10-1, the J gene TRBJ1-1, with D uncertain. Germline V lookup: CDR1 WNHNN, CDR2 SYGVQD (reference sequence). The ends were cut back, 0 bases at V and 0 bases at J, with 11 bases in the middle. This CDR3 is built from 16 residues. Here the CDR3 DNA reads TGCGCCAGCAGTGAGTCAATAGGAGGGCTGAACACTGAAGCTTTCTTT. This sequence encodes CASSESIGGLNTEAFF.

This clone was detected ten times or more. This same CDR3 is encoded by further DNA sequences in the sample. V and J are TRBV2 and TRBJ1-1; 8 bases are shared with TRBD1. J gave up 2 bases and V 2 bases, and 1 base lay outside the gene matches. CDR3 size: 14 residues. Germline assignment: CDR1 SNHLY and CDR2 FYNNEI. The chain's CDR3 is CASSEQGANTEAFF. The CDR3 nucleotides are TGTGCCAGCAGTGAACAGGGGGCAAACACTGAAGCTTTCTTT. Using reference TRBV2 and TRBJ1-1 for the parts outside the CDR3, the full variable domain is EPEVTQTPSHQVTQMGQEVILRCVPISNHLYFYWYRQILGQKVEFLVSFYNNEISEKSEIFDDQFSVERPDGSNFTLKIRSTKLEDSAMYFCASSEQGANTEAFFGQGTRLTVV.

The genes are TRBV4-1 and TRBJ2-7; TRBD2 is a possible D gene (6 bases). Trimming pared 0 bases from V and 0 bases from J, leaving 12 bases between. The CDR3 length is 16 residues. The germline gives CDR1 MGHRA, CDR2 YSYEKL. CDR3 coding DNA: TGCGCCAGCAGCCAAGATAGGGGCGGGGCCTCCTACGAGCAGTACTTC. It codes for CASSQDRGGASYEQYF.